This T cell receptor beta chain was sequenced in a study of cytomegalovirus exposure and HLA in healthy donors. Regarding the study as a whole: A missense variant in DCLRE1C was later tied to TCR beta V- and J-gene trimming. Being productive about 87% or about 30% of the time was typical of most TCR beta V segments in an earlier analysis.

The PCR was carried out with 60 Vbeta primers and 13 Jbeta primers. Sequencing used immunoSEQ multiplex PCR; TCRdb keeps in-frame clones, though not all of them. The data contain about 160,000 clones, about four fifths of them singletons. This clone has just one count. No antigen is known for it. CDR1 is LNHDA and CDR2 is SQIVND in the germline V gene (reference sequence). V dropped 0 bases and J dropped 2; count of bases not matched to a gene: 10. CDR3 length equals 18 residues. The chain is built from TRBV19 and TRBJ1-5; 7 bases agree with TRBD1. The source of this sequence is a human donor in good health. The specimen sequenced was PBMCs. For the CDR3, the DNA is TGTGCCAGTAGTATAGATCGGGACAGTGGTTTTCGCAATCAGCCCCAGCATTTT. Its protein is CASSIDRDSGFRNQPQHF.